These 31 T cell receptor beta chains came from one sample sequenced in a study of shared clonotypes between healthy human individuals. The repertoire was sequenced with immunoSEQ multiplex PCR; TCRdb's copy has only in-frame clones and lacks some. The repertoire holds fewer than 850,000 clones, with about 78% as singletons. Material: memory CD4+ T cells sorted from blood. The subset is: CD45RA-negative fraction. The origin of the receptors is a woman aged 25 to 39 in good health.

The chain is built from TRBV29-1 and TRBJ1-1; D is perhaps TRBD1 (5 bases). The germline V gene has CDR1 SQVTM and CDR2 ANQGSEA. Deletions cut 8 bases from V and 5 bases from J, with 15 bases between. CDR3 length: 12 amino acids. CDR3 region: CSISRWGTEAFF. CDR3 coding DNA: TGCAGCATTTCTCGGTGGGGGACTGAAGCTTTCTTT.

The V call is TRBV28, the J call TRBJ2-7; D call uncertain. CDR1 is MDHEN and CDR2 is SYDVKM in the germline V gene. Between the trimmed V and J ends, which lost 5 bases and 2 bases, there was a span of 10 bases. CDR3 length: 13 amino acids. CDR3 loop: CASSPWGAYEQYF. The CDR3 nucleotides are TGTGCCAGCAGTCCCTGGGGTGCCTACGAGCAGTACTTC. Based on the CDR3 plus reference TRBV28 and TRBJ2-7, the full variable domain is DVKVTQSSRYLVKRTGEKVFLECVQDMDHENMFWYRQDPGLGLRLIYFSYDVKMKEKGDIPEGYSVSREKKERFSLILESASTNQTSMYLCASSPWGAYEQYFGPGTRLTVT.

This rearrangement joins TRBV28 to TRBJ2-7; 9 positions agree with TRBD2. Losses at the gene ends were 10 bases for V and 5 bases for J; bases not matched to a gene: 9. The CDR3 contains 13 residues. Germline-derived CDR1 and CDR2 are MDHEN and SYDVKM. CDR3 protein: CATLSGRGNEQYF. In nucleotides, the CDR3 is TGTGCCACCCTTAGCGGGAGAGGAAACGAGCAGTACTTC.

CDR3 in amino acids: CASSEALGRGGYGYTF. DNA for the CDR3: TGTGCCAGCAGTGAAGCGCTGGGGAGGGGGGGCTATGGCTACACCTTC. This rearrangement joins TRBV6-1 to TRBJ1-2, with a tentative D call TRBD1 (6 bases). V lost 0 bases to trimming and J lost 4 bases, with 15 bases between them. This CDR3 region has 16 residues. Germline CDR1 and CDR2: MNHNS and SASEGT.

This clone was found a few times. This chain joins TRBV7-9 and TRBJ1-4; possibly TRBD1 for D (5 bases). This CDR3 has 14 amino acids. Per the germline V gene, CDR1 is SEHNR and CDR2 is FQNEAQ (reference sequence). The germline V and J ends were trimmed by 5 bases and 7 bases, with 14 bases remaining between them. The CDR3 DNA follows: TGTGCCAGCAGCCCTACCGGGGGTGGTGAAAAACTGTTTTTT. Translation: CASSPTGGGEKLFF.

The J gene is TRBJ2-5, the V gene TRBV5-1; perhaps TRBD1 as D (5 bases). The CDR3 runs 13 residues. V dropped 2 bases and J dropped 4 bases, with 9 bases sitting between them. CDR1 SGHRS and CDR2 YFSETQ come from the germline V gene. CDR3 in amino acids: CASSFDSPETQYF. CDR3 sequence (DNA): TGCGCCAGCAGCTTTGACAGTCCAGAGACCCAGTACTTC.

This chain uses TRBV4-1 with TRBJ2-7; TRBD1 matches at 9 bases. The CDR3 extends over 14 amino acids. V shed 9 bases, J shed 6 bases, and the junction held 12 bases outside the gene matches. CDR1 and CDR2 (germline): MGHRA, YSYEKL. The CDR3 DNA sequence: TGCGCCAGTTCCCACCCGGGACAGGGAGGCGAGCAGTACTTC. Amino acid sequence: CASSHPGQGGEQYF.

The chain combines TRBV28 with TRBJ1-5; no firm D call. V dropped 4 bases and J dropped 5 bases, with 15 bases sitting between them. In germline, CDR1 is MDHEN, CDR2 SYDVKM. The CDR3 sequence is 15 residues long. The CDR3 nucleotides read TGTGCCAGCAGTTCCCTTTCCGGGTTTGATCAGCCCCAGCATTTT. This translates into CASSSLSGFDQPQHF.

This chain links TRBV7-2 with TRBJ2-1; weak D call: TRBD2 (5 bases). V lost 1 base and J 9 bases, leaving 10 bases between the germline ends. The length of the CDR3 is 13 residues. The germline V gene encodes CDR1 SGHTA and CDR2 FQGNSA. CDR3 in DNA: TGTGCCAGCAGCTTAGGACGACGGGGTGAGCAGTTCTTC. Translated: CASSLGRRGEQFF.

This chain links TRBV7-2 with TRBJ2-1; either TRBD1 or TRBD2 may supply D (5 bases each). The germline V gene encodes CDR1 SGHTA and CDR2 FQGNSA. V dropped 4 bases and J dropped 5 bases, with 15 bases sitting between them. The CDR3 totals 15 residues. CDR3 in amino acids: CASSSSRDLHNEQFF. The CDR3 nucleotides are TGTGCCAGCAGCTCATCCAGGGACCTTCACAATGAGCAGTTCTTC.

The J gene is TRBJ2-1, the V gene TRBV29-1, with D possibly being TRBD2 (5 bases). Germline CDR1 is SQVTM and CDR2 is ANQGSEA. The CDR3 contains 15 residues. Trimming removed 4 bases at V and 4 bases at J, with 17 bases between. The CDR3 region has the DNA TGCAGCGTTGTCCATGGGGTGACGGGGTACAATGAGCAGTTCTTC. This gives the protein CSVVHGVTGYNEQFF.

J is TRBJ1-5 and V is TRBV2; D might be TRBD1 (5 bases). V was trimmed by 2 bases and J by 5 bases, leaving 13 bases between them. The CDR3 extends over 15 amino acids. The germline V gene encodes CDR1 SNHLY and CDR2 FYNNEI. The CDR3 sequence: CASSEMTRGDQPQHF. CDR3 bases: TGTGCCAGCAGTGAAATGACTCGGGGGGATCAGCCCCAGCATTTT.

The CDR3 here is CASSLGLEALSSYNEQFF. CDR3 nucleotide sequence: TGTGCCAGCAGTTTGGGACTAGAGGCTCTCAGCTCCTACAATGAGCAGTTCTTC. This chain links TRBV28 with TRBJ2-1, with 8 bases lining up with TRBD2. The V segment lost 3 bases and the J segment 0 bases; nucleotides outside the gene matches: 10. Germline values: CDR1 MDHEN, CDR2 SYDVKM. The CDR3 covers 18 residues. The full variable domain, with the rest looked up from reference TRBV28 and TRBJ2-1, is DVKVTQSSRYLVKRTGEKVFLECVQDMDHENMFWYRQDPGLGLRLIYFSYDVKMKEKGDIPEGYSVSREKKERFSLILESASTNQTSMYLCASSLGLEALSSYNEQFFGPGTRLTVL.

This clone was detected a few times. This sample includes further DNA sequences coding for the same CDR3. Written as DNA, the CDR3 is TGCAGCGTTGCAGGGACCTACGGCTACACCTTC. It translates to CSVAGTYGYTF. The V and J genes are TRBV29-1 and TRBJ1-2; D might be TRBD1 (5 bases). Germline CDR1 SQVTM, CDR2 ANQGSEA. V lost 4 bases, J lost 8 bases, and 11 bases lay in between. The CDR3 is made up of 11 amino acids.

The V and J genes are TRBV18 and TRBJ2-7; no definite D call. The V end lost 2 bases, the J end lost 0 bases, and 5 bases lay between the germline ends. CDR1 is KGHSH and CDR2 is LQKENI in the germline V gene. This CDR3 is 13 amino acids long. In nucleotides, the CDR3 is TGTGCCAGCTCACCATTCGACTCCTACGAGCAGTACTTC. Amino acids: CASSPFDSYEQYF.

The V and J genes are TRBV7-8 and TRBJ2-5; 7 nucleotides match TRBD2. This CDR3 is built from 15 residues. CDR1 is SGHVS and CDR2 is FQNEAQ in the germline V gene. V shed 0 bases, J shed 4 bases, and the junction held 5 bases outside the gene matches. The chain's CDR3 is CASSLAGGVAETQYF. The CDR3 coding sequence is TGTGCCAGCAGCTTAGCGGGAGGGGTAGCAGAGACCCAGTACTTC.

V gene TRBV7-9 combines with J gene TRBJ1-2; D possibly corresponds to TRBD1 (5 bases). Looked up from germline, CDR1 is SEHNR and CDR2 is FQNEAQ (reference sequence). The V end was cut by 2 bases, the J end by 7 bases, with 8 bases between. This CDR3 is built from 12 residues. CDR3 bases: TGTGCCAGCAGCTTATTAGGGGTTGGCTACACCTTC. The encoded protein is CASSLLGVGYTF.

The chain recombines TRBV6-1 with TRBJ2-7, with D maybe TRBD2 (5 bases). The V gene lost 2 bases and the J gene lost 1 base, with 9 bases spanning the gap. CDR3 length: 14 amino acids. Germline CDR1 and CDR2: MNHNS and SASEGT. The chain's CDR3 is CASSEISASYEQYF. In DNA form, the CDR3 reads TGTGCCAGCAGTGAAATTAGCGCTTCCTACGAGCAGTACTTC.

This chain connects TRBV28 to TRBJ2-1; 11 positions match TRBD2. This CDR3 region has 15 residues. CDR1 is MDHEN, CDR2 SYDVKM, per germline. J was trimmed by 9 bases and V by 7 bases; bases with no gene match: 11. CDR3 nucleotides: TGTGCCAGCATTGCGTTACTAGCGGGAGTTAGTGAGCAGTTCTTC. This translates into CASIALLAGVSEQFF.

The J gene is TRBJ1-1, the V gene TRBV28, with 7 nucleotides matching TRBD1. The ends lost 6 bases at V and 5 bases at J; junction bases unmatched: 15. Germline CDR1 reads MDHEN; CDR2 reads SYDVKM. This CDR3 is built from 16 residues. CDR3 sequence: CASSLPRPGQLTEAFF. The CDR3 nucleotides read TGTGCCAGCAGCCTGCCCCGGCCGGGACAGCTTACTGAAGCTTTCTTT.

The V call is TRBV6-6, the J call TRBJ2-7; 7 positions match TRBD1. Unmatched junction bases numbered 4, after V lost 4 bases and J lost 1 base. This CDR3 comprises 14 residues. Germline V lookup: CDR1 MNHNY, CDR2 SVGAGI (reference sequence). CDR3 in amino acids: CASSSPGQSYEQYF. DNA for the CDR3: TGTGCCAGCAGTTCCCCGGGACAGTCCTACGAGCAGTACTTC.

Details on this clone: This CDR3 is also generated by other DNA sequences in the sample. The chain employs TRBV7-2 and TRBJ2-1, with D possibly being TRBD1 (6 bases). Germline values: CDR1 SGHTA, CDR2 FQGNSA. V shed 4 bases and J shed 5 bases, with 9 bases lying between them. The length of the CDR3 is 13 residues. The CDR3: CASSYNRDNEQFF. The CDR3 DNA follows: TGTGCCAGCAGCTATAACAGGGACAATGAGCAGTTCTTC.

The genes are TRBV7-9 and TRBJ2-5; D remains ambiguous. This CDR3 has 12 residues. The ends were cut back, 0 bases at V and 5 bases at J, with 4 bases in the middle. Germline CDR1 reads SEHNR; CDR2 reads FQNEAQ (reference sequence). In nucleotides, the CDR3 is TGTGCCAGCAGCTTAGCGATGGAGACCCAGTACTTC. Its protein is CASSLAMETQYF.

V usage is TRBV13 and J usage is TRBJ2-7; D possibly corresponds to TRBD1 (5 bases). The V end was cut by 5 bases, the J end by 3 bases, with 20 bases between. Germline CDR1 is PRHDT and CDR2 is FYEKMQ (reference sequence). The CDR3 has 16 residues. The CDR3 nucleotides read TGTGCCAGCAGCAATCGGGCCAGACAGAATAACTACGAGCAGTACTTC. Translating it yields CASSNRARQNNYEQYF.

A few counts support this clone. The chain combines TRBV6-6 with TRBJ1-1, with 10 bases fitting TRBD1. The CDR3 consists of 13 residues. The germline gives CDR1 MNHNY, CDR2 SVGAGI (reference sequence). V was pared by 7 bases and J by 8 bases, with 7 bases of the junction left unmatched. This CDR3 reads CASTLTGGTEAFF. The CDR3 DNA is TGTGCCAGCACTTTGACAGGGGGCACGGAAGCTTTCTTT.

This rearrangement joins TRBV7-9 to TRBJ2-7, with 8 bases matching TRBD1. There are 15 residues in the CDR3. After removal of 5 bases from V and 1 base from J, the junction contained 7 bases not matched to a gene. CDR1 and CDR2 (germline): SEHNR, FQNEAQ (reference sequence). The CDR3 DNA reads TGTGCCAGCAGCCTGGGAGACAGGGGTTCCTACGAGCAGTACTTC. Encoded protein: CASSLGDRGSYEQYF.

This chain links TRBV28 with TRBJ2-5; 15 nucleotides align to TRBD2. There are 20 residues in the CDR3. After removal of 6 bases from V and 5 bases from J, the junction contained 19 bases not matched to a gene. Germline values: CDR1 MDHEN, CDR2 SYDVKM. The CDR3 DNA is TGTGCCAGCAGACCTATCCCGGGACTAGCGGGAGGACCAGCTGAGGAGACCCAGTACTTC. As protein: CASRPIPGLAGGPAEETQYF.

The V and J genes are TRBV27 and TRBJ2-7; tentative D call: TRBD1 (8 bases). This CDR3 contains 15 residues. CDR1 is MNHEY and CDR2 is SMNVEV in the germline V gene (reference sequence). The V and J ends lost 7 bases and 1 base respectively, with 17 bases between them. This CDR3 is CASNKQGGRSYEQYF. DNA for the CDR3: TGTGCCAGCAACAAACAGGGGGGGCGTTCCTACGAGCAGTACTTC.

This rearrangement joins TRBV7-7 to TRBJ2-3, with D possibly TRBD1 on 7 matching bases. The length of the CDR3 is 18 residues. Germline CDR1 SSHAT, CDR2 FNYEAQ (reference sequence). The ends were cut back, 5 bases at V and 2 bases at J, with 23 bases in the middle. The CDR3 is CASSMKTGLKDYTDTQYF. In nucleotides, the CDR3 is TGTGCCAGCAGCATGAAGACAGGGCTGAAGGACTACACAGATACGCAGTATTTT.

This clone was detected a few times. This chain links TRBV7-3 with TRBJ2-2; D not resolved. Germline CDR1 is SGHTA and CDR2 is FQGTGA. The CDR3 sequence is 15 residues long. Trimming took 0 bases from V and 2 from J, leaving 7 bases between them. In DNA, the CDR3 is TGTGCCAGCAGCTTAACCCAGTCAAACACCGGGGAGCTGTTTTTT. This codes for CASSLTQSNTGELFF.

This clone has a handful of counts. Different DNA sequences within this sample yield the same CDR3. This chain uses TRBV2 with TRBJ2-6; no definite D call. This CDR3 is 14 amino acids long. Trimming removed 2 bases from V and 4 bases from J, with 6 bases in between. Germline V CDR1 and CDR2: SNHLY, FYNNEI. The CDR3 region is CASSERSGANVLTF. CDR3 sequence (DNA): TGTGCCAGCAGTGAACGATCGGGGGCCAACGTCCTGACTTTC.